Ten or more counts support the clone carrying this TCR beta chain. What it binds is unknown. This specimen belongs to a study of identical twins. This CDR3 is built from 15 residues. V lost 1 base and J lost 2, with 13 bases in between. Looked up from germline, CDR1 is SGHRS and CDR2 is YFSETQ. TCRdb re-derived calls from the 5' RACE reads in MiXCR, one entry per CDR3 protein. The table includes 1.5 million to 2 million distinct CDR3 sequences, 32% detected once. Study findings and constraints: Twins shared out-of-frame alpha sequences with excess low generation probability.

This receptor was obtained from a newborn girl in good health. This sequence joins TRBV5-1 and TRBJ2-7; D is unclear. Material for sequencing was cord blood. The CDR3 here is CASSLRARGTYEQYF. As DNA, the CDR3 is TGCGCCAGCAGCTTGCGTGCGCGAGGAACCTACGAGCAGTACTTC.